The T cell receptor beta chain described here comes from a study of cytomegalovirus exposure and HLA in healthy donors. In nominal health when sampled, donors likely had unrecorded immune exposures nonetheless. Amplification used 60 Vbeta primers and 13 Jbeta primers. Repertoires were generated with immunoSEQ multiplex PCR, while TCRdb's copy carries only in-frame clones and drops some. This sample's table has about 25,000 clones. CDR3 length: 14 residues. V was trimmed by 2 bases and J by 2 bases, leaving 9 bases between them. In germline, CDR1 is SEHNR, CDR2 FQNEAQ (reference sequence). The V and J genes are TRBV7-9 and TRBJ1-1, with D perhaps TRBD1 (6 bases). The sequence was obtained from a male donor in good health and CMV-seropositive. Sequenced sample: PBMCs. CDR3 coding DNA: TGTGCCAGCAGCTTACCGGGGGGCAACACTGAAGCTTTCTTT. Translating gives CASSLPGGNTEAFF.